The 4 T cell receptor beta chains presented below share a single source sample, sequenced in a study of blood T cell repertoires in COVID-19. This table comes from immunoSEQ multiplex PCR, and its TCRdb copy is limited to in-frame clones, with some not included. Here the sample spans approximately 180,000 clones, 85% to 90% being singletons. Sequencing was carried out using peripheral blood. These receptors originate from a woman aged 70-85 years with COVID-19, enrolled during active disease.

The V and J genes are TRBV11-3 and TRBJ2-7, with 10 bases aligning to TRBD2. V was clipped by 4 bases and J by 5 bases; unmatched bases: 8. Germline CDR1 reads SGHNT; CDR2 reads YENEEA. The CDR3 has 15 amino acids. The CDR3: CASSSSSGSWDEQYF. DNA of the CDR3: TGTGCCAGCAGCTCGTCTAGCGGGAGTTGGGACGAGCAGTACTTC.

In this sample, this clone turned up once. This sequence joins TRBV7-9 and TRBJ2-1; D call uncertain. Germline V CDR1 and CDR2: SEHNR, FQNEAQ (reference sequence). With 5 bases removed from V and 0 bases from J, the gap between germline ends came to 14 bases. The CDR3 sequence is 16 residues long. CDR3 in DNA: TGTGCCAGCAGCCGCCCTTGGGCTCGCTCCTACAATGAGCAGTTCTTC. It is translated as CASSRPWARSYNEQFF.

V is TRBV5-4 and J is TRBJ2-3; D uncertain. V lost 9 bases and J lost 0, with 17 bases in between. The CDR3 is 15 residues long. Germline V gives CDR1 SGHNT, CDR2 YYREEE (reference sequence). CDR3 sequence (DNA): TGTGCCACCCGAACTCGGTTGGTCAGCACAGATACGCAGTATTTT. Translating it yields CATRTRLVSTDTQYF.

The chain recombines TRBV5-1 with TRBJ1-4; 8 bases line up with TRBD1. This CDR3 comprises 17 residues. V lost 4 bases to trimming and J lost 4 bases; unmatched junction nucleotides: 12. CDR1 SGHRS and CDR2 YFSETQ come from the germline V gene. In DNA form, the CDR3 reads TGCGCCAGCAGCCCGGGGACAGGAAACGCTGTTAATGAAAAACTGTTTTTT. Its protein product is CASSPGTGNAVNEKLFF.